The clone carrying this T cell receptor (beta chain) was seen ten or more times. The CDR3 consists of 14 residues. Germline CDR1 reads SNHLY; CDR2 reads FYNNEI. Trimming removed 7 bases from V and 2 bases from J, with 11 bases in between. The data stem from a study of T cells in Graves' hyperthyroidism and ophthalmopathy. Authors of the study amplified TCR beta CDR3 regions from RNA transcripts. When the TCR CDR3 underwent first-round RT-PCR, the HTBI primer set was used. TCRdb re-called the multiplex PCR reads through MiXCR, storing one row per CDR3 protein. The profile shows more than 300,000 distinct CDR3 sequences, roughly 17% of them singletons.

The V and J genes are TRBV2 and TRBJ2-2; possibly TRBD1 for D (6 bases). The source is a young woman with Graves' hyperthyroidism that later progressed to Graves' ophthalmopathy. Sequenced input: blood. This chain's CDR3 is CASTRTENTGELFF. As DNA, the CDR3 is TGTGCCAGCACTCGGACAGAAAACACCGGGGAGCTGTTTTTT. The whole variable domain, remainder taken from reference TRBV2 and TRBJ2-2, is EPEVTQTPSHQVTQMGQEVILRCVPISNHLYFYWYRQILGQKVEFLVSFYNNEISEKSEIFDDQFSVERPDGSNFTLKIRSTKLEDSAMYFCASTRTENTGELFFGEGSRLTVL.